This TCR beta chain was profiled in a study of OX40 agonist ivuxolimab in advanced cancers. Study-level information: Patients were treated with ivuxolimab, an agonistic anti-OX40 (CD134) antibody. The study gave patients intravenous ivuxolimab at 0.01 to 10 mg/kg every 2 weeks.

Deletions cut 5 bases from V and 2 bases from J, with 12 bases between. The CDR3 is 15 residues long. Looked up from germline, CDR1 is MNHEY and CDR2 is SMNVEV (reference sequence). Profiled with immunoSEQ multiplex PCR; TCRdb holds only in-frame clones, not every one. The sample includes 58,000 or so clones, roughly 89% of them seen just once. The genes are TRBV27 and TRBJ1-4, with D maybe TRBD1 (6 bases). The sequence was obtained from an adult with an advanced solid tumor such as melanoma, head and neck, liver or kidney cancer. Material: CD4+ or CD8+ T cells sorted from blood, obtained in a trial of the OX40 agonist ivuxolimab. CDR3 residues: CASSLNQGTNEKLFF. CDR3 nucleotide sequence: TGTGCCAGCAGTCTAAATCAGGGGACTAATGAAAAACTGTTTTTT.